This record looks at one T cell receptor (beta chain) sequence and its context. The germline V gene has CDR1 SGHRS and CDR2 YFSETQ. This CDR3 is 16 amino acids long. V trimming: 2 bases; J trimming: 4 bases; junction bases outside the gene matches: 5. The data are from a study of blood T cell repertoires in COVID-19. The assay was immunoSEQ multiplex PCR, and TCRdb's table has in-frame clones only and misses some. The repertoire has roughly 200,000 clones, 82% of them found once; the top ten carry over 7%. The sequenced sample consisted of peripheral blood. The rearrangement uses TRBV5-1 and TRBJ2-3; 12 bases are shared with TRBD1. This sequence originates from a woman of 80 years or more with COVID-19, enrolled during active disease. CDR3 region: CASSLPGTGGADTQYF. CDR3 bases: TGCGCCAGCAGCTTACCCGGGACAGGGGGCGCAGATACGCAGTATTTT.